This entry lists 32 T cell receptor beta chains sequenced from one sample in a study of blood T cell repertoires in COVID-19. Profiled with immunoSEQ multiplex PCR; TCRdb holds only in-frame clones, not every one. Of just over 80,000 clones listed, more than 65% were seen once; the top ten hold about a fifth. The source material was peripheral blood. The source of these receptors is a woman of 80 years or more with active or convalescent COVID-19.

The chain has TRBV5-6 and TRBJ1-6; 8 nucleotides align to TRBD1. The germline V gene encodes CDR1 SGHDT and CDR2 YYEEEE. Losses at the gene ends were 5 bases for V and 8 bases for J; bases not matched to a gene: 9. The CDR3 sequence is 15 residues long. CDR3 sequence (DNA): TGTGCCAGCAGGAAAGACAGGGGAGCAGATTCACCCCTCCACTTT. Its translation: CASRKDRGADSPLHF.

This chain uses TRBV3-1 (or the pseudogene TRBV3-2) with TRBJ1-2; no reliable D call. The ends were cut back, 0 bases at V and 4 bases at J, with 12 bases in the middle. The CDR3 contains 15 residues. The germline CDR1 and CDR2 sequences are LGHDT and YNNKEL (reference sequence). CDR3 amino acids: CASSQETLSAYGYTF. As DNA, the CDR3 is TGTGCCAGCAGCCAAGAGACCCTGAGCGCCTATGGCTACACCTTC.

The CDR3 protein is CATSKGLADNEQFF. The CDR3 region has the DNA TGTGCCACCAGCAAAGGACTAGCGGACAATGAGCAGTTCTTC. V usage is TRBV15 and J usage is TRBJ2-1; 10 bases fit TRBD2. Germline V gene data show CDR1 as LNHNV and CDR2 as YYDKDF (reference sequence). The CDR3 is 14 residues long. The ends lost 4 bases at V and 5 bases at J; junction bases unmatched: 2. Variable domain in full (rest from reference TRBV15 and TRBJ2-1): DAMVIQNPRYQVTQFGKPVTLSCSQTLNHNVMYWYQQKSSQAPKLLFHYYDKDFNNEADTPDNFQSRRPNTSFCFLDIRSPGLGDTAMYLCATSKGLADNEQFFGPGTRLTVL.

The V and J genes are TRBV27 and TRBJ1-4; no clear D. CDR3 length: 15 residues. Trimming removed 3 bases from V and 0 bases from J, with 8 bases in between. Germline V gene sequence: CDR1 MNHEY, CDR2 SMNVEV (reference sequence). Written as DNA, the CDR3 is TGTGCCAGCAGTTTCACCCGAGCAACTAATGAAAAACTGTTTTTT. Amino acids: CASSFTRATNEKLFF. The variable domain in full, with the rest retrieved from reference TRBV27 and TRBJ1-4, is EAQVTQNPRYLITVTGKKLTVTCSQNMNHEYMSWYRQDPGLGLRQIYYSMNVEVTDKGDVPEGYKVSRKEKRNFPLILESPSPNQTSLYFCASSFTRATNEKLFFGSGTQLSVL.

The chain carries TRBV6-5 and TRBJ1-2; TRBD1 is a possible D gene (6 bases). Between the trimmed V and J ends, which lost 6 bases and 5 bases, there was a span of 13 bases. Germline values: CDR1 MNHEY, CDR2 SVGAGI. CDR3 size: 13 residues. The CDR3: CASSRDISYGYTF. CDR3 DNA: TGTGCCAGCAGCCGGGACATTTCGTATGGCTACACCTTC.

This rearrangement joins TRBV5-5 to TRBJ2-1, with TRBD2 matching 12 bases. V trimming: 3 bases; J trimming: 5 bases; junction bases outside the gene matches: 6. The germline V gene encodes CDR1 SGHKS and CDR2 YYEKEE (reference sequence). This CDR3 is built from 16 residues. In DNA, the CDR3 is TGTGCCAGCAGCTACCCGACTAGCGGGGGAAACAATGAGCAGTTCTTC. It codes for CASSYPTSGGNNEQFF.

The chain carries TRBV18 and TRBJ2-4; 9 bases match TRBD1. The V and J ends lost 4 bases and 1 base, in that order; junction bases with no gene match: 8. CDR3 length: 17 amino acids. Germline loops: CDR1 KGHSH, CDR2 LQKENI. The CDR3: CASSQYRDREAKNIQYF. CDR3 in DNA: TGTGCCAGCTCACAGTACCGGGACAGGGAGGCCAAAAACATTCAGTACTTC. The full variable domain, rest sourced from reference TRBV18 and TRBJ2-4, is NAGVMQNPRHLVRRRGQEARLRCSPMKGHSHVYWYRQLPEEGLKFMVYLQKENIIDESGMPKERFSAEFPKEGPSILRIQQVVRGDSAAYFCASSQYRDREAKNIQYFGAGTRLSVL.

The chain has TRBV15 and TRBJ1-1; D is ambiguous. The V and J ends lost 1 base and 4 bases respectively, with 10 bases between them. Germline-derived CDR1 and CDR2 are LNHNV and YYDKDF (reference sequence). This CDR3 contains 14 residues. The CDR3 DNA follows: TGTGCCACCAGCAGAGGGGAGGTAAGCACTGAAGCTTTCTTT. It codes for CATSRGEVSTEAFF.

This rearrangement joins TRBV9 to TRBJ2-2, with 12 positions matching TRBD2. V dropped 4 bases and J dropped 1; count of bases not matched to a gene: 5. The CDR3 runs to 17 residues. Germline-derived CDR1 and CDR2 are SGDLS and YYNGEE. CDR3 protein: CASSPGLAGLNTGELFF. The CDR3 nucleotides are TGTGCCAGCAGCCCAGGACTAGCGGGGCTGAACACCGGGGAGCTGTTTTTT.

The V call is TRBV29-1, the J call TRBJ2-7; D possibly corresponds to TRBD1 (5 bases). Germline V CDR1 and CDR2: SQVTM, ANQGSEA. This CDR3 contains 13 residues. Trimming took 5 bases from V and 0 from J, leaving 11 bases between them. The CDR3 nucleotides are TGCAGCGTTCAGGCAGGGAACTCCTACGAGCAGTACTTC. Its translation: CSVQAGNSYEQYF.

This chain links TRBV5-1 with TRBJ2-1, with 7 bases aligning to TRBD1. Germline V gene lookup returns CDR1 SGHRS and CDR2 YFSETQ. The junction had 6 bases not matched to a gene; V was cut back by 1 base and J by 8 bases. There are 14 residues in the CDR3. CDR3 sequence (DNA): TGCGCCAGCAGCTTGATTACAGGGGTCGATGAGCAGTTCTTC. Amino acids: CASSLITGVDEQFF.

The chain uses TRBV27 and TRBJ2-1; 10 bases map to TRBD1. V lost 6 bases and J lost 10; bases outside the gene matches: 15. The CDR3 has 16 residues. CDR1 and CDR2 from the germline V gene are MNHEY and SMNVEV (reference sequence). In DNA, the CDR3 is TGTGCCAGCAGGCCGTTCCGGGACAGGGGCAGGAAAGAGCAGTTCTTC. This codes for CASRPFRDRGRKEQFF.

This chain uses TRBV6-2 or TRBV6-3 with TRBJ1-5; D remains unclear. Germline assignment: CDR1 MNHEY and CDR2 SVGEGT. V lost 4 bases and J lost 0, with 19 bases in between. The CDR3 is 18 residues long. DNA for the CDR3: TGTGCCAGCAGTTCCCCAGTGTCCGGGGTGTTTAGCAATCAGCCCCAGCATTTT. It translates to CASSSPVSGVFSNQPQHF.

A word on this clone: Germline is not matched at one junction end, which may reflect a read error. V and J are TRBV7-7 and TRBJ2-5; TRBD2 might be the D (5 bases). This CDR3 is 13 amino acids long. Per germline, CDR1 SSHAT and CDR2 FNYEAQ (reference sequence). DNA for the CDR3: TGTGCTAGCAGCTCCGTCGCGGCGGGGACCCAGTACTTC. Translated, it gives CASSSVAAGTQYF.

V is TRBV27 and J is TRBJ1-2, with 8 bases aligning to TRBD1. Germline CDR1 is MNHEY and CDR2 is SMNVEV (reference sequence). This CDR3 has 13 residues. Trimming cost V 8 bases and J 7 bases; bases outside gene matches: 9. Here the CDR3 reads CASRLSRGLGYTF. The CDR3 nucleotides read TGTGCCAGCCGACTAAGCAGGGGGCTTGGCTACACCTTC.

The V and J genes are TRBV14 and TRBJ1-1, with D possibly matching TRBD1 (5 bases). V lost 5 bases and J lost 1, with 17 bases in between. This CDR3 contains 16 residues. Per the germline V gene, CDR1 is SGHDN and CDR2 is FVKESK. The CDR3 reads CASSGRRGLGNTEAFF. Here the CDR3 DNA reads TGTGCCAGCAGCGGACGCCGGGGACTGGGGAACACTGAAGCTTTCTTT.

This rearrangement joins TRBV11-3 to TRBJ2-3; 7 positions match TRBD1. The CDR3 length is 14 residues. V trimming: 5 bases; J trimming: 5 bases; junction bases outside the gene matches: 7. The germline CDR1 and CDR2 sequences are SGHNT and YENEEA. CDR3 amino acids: CASSRDRAEDTQYF. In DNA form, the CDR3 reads TGTGCCAGCAGCCGAGACAGGGCTGAAGATACGCAGTATTTT.

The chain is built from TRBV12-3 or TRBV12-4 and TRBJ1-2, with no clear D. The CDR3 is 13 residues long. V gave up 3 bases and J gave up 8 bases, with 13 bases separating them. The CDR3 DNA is TGTGCCAGCAGTTTCGGGGTTGCGGCCGGCTACACCTTC. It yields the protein CASSFGVAAGYTF.

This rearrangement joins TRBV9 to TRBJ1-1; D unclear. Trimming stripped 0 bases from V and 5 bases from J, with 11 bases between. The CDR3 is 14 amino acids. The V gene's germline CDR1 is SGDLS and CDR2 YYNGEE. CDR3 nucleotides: TGTGCCAGCAGCGTAGACTGGGCACCGACTGAAGCTTTCTTT. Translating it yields CASSVDWAPTEAFF.

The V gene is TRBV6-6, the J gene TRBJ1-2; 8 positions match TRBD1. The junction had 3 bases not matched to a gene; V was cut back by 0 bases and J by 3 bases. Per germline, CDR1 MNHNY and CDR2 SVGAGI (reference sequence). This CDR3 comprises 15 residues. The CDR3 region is CASSYSGQVDYGYTF. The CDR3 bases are TGTGCCAGCAGTTACTCGGGACAGGTAGACTATGGCTACACCTTC.

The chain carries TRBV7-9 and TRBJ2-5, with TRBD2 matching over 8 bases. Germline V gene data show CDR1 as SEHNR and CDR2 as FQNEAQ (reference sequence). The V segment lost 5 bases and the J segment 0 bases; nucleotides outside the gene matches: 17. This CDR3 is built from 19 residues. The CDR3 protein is CASSRRVAGPFEYQETQYF. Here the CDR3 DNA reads TGTGCCAGCAGCCGTCGGGTAGCGGGACCCTTCGAGTACCAAGAGACCCAGTACTTC.

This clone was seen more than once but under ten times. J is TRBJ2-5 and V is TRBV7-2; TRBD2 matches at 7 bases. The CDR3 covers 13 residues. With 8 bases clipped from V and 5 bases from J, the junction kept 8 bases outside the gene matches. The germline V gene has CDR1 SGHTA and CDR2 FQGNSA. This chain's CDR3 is CASQDAGEETQYF. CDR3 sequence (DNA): TGTGCCAGCCAAGACGCGGGGGAGGAGACCCAGTACTTC.

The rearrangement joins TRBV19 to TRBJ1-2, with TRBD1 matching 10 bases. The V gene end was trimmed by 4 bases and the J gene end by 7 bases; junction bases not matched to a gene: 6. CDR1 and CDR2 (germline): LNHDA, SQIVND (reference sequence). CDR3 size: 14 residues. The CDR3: CASSTSGTGVGYTF. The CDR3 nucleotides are TGTGCCAGTAGTACCTCCGGGACAGGGGTTGGCTACACCTTC.

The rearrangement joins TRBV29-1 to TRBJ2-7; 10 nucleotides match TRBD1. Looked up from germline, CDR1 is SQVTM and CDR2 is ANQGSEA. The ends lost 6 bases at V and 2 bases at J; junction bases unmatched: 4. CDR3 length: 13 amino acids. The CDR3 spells CSVGQGETYEQYF. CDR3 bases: TGCAGCGTCGGACAGGGGGAGACCTACGAGCAGTACTTC.

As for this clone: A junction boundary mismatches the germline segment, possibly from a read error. DNA for the CDR3: TGTGCTAGCAGCTCAAGAAGCGGGCCGGGGACCCAGTACTTC. Protein: CASSSRSGPGTQYF. The chain is built from TRBV7-7 and TRBJ2-5, with a tentative D call TRBD2 (6 bases). Germline CDR1 and CDR2: SSHAT and FNYEAQ (reference sequence). The length of the CDR3 is 14 residues.

The CDR3 region is CASSADPWGADTQYF. The CDR3 DNA reads as TGTGCCAGCAGCGCGGACCCCTGGGGCGCAGATACGCAGTATTTT. J is TRBJ2-3 and V is TRBV5-5, with a weak D call TRBD1 (5 bases). CDR1 is SGHKS and CDR2 is YYEKEE in the germline V gene (reference sequence). The CDR3 consists of 15 residues. Trimming stripped 4 bases from V and 4 bases from J, with 16 bases between.

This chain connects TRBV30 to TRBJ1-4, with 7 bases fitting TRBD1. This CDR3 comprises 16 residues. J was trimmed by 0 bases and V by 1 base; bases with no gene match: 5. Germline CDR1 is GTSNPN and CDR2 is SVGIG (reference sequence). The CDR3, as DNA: TGTGCCTGGAGTGAGGGACAGATTGCAACTAATGAAAAACTGTTTTTT. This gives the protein CAWSEGQIATNEKLFF.

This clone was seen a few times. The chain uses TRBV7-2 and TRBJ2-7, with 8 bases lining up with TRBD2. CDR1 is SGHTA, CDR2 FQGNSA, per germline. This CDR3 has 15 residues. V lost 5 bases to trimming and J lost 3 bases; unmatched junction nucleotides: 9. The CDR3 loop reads CASSVGSGAHYEQYF. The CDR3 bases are TGTGCCAGCAGCGTAGGTAGCGGGGCGCACTACGAGCAGTACTTC. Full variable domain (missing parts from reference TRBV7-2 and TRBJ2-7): GAGVSQSPSNKVTEKGKDVELRCDPISGHTALYWYRQSLGQGLEFLIYFQGNSAPDKSGLPSDRFSAERTGGSVSTLTIQRTQQEDSAVYLCASSVGSGAHYEQYFGPGTRLTVT.

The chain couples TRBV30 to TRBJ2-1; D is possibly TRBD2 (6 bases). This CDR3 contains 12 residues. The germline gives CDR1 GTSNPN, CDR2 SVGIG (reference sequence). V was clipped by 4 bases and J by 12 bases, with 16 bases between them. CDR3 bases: TGTGCCTGGACCGGGACGGGGGAGTCGCAGTTCTTC. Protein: CAWTGTGESQFF.

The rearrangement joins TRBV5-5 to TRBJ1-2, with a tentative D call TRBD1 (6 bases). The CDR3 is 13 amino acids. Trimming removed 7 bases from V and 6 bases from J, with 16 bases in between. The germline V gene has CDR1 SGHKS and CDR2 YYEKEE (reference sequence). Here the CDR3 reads CASRDNLLDGYTF. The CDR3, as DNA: TGTGCCAGCCGGGACAACCTTTTAGATGGCTACACCTTC.

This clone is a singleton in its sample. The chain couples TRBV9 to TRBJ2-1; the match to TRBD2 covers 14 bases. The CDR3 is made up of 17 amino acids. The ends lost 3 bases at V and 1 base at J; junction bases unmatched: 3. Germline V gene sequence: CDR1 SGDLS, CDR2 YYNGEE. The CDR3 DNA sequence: TGTGCCAGCAGCGGCGGACTAGCGGGGGGTTCCTACAATGAGCAGTTCTTC. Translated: CASSGGLAGGSYNEQFF.

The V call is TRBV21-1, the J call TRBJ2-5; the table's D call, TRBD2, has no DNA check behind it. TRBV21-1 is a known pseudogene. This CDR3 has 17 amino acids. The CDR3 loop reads CASSKDPSGGIQETQYF. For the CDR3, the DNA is TGTGCCAGCAGCAAAGATCCTAGCGGGGGGATCCAAGAGACCCAGTACTTC.